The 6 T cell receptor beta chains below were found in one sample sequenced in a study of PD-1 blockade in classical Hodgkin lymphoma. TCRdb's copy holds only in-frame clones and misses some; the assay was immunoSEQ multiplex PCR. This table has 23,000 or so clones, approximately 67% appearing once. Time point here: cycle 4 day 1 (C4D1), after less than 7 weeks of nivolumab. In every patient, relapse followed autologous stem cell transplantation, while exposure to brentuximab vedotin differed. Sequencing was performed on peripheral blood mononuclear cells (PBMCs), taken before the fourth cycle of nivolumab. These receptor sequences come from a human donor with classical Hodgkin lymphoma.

The DNA of the CDR3 is TGTGCCATCAGTGAGGGGAAGAATTCACCCCTCCACTTT. It codes for CAISEGKNSPLHF. This chain uses TRBV10-3 with TRBJ1-6; D call uncertain. The germline gives CDR1 ENHRY, CDR2 SYGVKD. Trimming cost V 2 bases and J 7 bases, with 6 bases left between them. The CDR3 covers 13 residues.

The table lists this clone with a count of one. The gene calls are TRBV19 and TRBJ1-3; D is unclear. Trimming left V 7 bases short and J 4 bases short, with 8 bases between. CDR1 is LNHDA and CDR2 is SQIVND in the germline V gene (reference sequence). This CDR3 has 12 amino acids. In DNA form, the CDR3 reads TGTGCCAGTACCGTCGAAGGAAACACCATATATTTT. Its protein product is CASTVEGNTIYF.

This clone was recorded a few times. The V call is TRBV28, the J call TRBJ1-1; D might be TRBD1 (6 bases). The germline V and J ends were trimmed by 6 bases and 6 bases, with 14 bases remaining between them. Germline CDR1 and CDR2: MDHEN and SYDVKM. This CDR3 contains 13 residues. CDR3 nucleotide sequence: TGTGCCAGCAGCCCTGGGGGCATCTCTGAAGCTTTCTTT. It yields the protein CASSPGGISEAFF.

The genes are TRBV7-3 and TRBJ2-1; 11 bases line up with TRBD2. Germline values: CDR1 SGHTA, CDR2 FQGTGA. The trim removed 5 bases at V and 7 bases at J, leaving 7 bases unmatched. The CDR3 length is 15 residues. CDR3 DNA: TGTGCCAGCAGCGCGTCTAGCGGGGGGAGTAATGAGCAGTTCTTC. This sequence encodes CASSASSGGSNEQFF. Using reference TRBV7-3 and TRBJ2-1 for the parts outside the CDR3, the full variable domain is GAGVSQTPSNKVTEKGKYVELRCDPISGHTALYWYRQSLGQGPEFLIYFQGTGAADDSGLPNDRFFAVRPEGSVSTLKIQRTERGDSAVYLCASSASSGGSNEQFFGPGTRLTVL.

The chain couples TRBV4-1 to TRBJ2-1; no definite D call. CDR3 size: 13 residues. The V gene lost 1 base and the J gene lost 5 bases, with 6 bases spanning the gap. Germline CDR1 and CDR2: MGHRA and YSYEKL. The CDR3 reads CASSQVQNNEQFF. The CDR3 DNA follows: TGCGCCAGCAGCCAAGTTCAGAACAATGAGCAGTTCTTC.

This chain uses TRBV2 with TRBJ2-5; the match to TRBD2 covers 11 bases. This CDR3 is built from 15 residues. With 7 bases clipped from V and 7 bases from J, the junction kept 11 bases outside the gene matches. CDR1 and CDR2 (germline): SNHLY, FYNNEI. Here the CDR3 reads CASKGTSGGWGTQYF. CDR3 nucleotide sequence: TGTGCCAGCAAGGGAACTAGCGGGGGATGGGGGACCCAGTACTTC.